This T cell receptor beta chain was sequenced in a study of CD8+ T cells in alopecia areata. The overall study: Tofacitinib ran for 6 to 18 months before 6 months off drug. Whole-study results and caveats: Scalp data also include sequences from resident alphabeta T cells of normal skin.

Cell sorting on a FACSAria was used to separate CD4+ and CD8+ T cells from the PBMCs. RNA extraction was followed by reverse transcription into cDNA, which acted as the sequencing template. Measured with immunoSEQ multiplex PCR; TCRdb has only the in-frame clones, and not every one. Of roughly 130,000 clones listed, approximately 53% are singletons. Looked up from germline, CDR1 is SNHLY and CDR2 is FYNNEI. The V gene lost 6 bases and the J gene lost 3 bases, with 11 bases spanning the gap. This CDR3 is 13 amino acids long. The sample holds a few counts of this clone. Antigen specificity is unknown. This sequence joins TRBV2 and TRBJ1-1; D may be TRBD1 (6 bases). The clonotype originates from a human donor with alopecia areata. The specimen was CD4+ T cells sorted from blood, collected at week 0. The CDR3: CASRQGRDTEAFF. In DNA, the CDR3 is TGTGCCAGCAGACAGGGTCGGGACACTGAAGCTTTCTTT.